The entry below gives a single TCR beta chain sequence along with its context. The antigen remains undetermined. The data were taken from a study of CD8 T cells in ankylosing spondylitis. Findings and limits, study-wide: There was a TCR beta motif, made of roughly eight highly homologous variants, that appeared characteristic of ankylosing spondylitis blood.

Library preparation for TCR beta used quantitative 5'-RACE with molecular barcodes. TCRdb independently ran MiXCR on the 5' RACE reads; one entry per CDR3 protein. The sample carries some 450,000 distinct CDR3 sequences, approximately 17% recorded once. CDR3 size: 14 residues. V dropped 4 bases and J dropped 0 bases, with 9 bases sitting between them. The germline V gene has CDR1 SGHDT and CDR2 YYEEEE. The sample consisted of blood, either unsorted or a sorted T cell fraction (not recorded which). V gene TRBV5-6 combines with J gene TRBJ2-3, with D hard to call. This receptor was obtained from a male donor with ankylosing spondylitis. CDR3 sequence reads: CASSQRPSTDTQYF. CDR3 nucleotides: TGTGCCAGCAGCCAACGACCCAGCACAGATACGCAGTATTTT.